This TCR beta chain was recovered during a study of cytomegalovirus exposure and HLA in healthy donors. Study conclusions and caveats: With high specificity and sensitivity, the classifier reportedly diagnosed cytomegalovirus status.

For this clone: Its cognate antigen is unknown.

This CDR3 is built from 15 residues. Germline values: CDR1 MDHEN, CDR2 SYDVKM. J gave up 1 base and V 5 bases, and 7 bases lay outside the gene matches. The primer mix had 60 Vbeta and 13 Jbeta primers. Repertoires were generated with immunoSEQ multiplex PCR, while TCRdb's copy carries only in-frame clones and drops some. The table has 140,000 to 150,000 clones, about 80% seen once. The TCR originated in a man aged 35 to 55 in good health and CMV-seropositive. Sequencing input: PBMCs. The V gene is TRBV28, the J gene TRBJ1-2; 7 nucleotides align to TRBD1. The CDR3: CASSTPGQLNYGYTF. The DNA of the CDR3 is TGTGCCAGCAGTACCCCGGGACAGCTTAACTATGGCTACACCTTC.